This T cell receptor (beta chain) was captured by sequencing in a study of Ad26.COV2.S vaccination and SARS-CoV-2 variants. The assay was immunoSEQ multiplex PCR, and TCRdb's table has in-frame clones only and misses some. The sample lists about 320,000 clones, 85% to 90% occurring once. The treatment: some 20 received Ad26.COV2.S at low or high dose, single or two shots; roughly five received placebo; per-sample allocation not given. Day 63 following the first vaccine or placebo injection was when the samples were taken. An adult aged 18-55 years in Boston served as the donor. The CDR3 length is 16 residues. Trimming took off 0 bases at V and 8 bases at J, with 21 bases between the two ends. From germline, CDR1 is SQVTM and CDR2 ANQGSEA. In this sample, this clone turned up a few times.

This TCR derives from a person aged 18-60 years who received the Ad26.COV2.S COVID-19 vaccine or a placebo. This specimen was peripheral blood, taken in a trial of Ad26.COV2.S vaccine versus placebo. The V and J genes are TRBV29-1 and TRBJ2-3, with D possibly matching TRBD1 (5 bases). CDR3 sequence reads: CSVEDDDSPGRGTQYF. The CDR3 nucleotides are TGCAGCGTTGAAGATGACGACTCCCCAGGAAGGGGTACGCAGTATTTT.